This T cell receptor beta chain is from a study of neurological immune-mediated disorders. Between the trimmed V and J ends, which lost 3 bases and 10 bases, there was a span of 25 bases. The CDR3 sequence is 16 residues long. Germline values: CDR1 DFQATT, CDR2 SNEGSKA (reference sequence). This sample's time point: longitudinal time-point 2. Study-wide findings and caveats: None of the CDR3 amino acid sequences in expanded clones turned up in more than one subject, which points to private repertoires in all groups. Whereas HTLV-1-associated myelopathy showed the most TCR clonal expansion, multiple sclerosis showed the least, with levels below those of healthy controls.

This clonotype was counted many times. What it binds is unknown. TCRdb re-analysed the 5' RACE reads in MiXCR, keeping a single row per CDR3 protein. The sample lists more than 55,000 distinct CDR3 sequences; more than 7.5% were seen once. The chain uses TRBV20-1 and TRBJ2-1; D is possibly TRBD1 or TRBD2 (5 bases each). This TCR was recovered from a man aged 25 to 40 in good health. The sample comprised PBMCs. CDR3 nucleotide sequence: TGCAGTGCTAGCGGCCCCCGGGACGGCCCGGGTCAGGAGCAGTTCTTC. Encoded protein: CSASGPRDGPGQEQFF.